Following are 20 T cell receptor beta chains from one sample sequenced in a study of CD8 T cells in ankylosing spondylitis. A single record per CDR3 protein comes from TCRdb applying MiXCR to the 5' RACE reads. Of 300,000 to 400,000 distinct CDR3 sequences in the sample, approximately 20% are singletons; the top ten hold under 15%. The source material was blood, either unsorted or a sorted T cell fraction (not recorded which). Source of these receptors: a male donor with ankylosing spondylitis or in good health (not recorded which).

This chain links TRBV7-9 with TRBJ2-5, with D possibly matching TRBD1 (5 bases). The CDR3 sequence is 15 residues long. Germline loops: CDR1 SEHNR, CDR2 FQNEAQ (reference sequence). V was cut by 5 bases and J by 4 bases, with 17 bases left in between. The CDR3 sequence is CASSKEQATRETQYF. The CDR3 DNA follows: TGTGCCAGCAGCAAAGAACAGGCCACCAGAGAGACCCAGTACTTC.

This clonotype was counted many times. The rearrangement links TRBV27 to TRBJ1-1; D is unresolved. Trimming removed 3 bases at V and 0 bases at J, with 8 bases between. CDR1 and CDR2 (germline): MNHEY, SMNVEV (reference sequence). CDR3 length: 14 amino acids. The CDR3 DNA reads as TGTGCCAGCAGTTTGAACAGAGTGAACACTGAAGCTTTCTTT. Translation gives CASSLNRVNTEAFF.

This rearrangement joins TRBV20-1 to TRBJ2-2; D remains unclear. V lost 4 bases, J lost 2 bases, and 5 bases lay in between. Germline CDR1 DFQATT, CDR2 SNEGSKA (reference sequence). The CDR3 loop spans 12 amino acids. As DNA, the CDR3 is TGCAGTGCTAAAGTTAACACCGGGGAGCTGTTTTTT. Translating gives CSAKVNTGELFF.

The rearrangement links TRBV29-1 to TRBJ2-3; D perhaps matches TRBD2 (6 bases). Trimming cost V 6 bases and J 6 bases, with 16 bases left between them. The CDR3 contains 13 residues. Germline V gives CDR1 SQVTM, CDR2 ANQGSEA. The CDR3 region is CSVEGWSADTQYF. CDR3 in DNA: TGCAGCGTGGAGGGATGGAGTGCGGATACGCAGTATTTT.

The chain combines TRBV15 with TRBJ2-3, with TRBD1 matching over 7 bases. Germline V gene sequence: CDR1 LNHNV, CDR2 YYDKDF (reference sequence). This CDR3 comprises 14 residues. The V gene end was trimmed by 5 bases and the J gene end by 1 base; junction bases not matched to a gene: 3. The CDR3 DNA is TGTGCCACCAGCTCCGACAGGGGCACAGATACGCAGTATTTT. The encoded protein is CATSSDRGTDTQYF.

This clonotype was detected only a few times. The CDR3 loop reads CASSVGSGRYSTEAFF. CDR3 coding DNA: TGTGCCAGCAGCGTAGGGTCAGGGCGTTACAGCACTGAAGCTTTCTTT. The genes are TRBV9 and TRBJ1-1, with D possibly matching TRBD1 (5 bases). The CDR3 runs to 16 residues. CDR1 is SGDLS, CDR2 YYNGEE, per germline. V lost 0 bases and J 4 bases, leaving 16 bases between the germline ends. Complete variable domain (other parts from reference TRBV9 and TRBJ1-1): DSGVTQTPKHLITATGQRVTLRCSPRSGDLSVYWYQQSLDQGLQFLIQYYNGEERAKGNILERFSAQQFPDLHSELNLSSLELGDSALYFCASSVGSGRYSTEAFFGQGTRLTVV.

This clonotype was found a few times. V and J are TRBV18 and TRBJ1-6, with 7 bases lining up with TRBD1. Germline-derived CDR1 and CDR2 are KGHSH and LQKENI. Trimming at V came to 3 bases and at J to 10 bases, leaving 12 bases not matched to a gene. The CDR3 is 16 residues long. In DNA, the CDR3 is TGTGCCAGCTCACCCGGGACAGAGATTTTCGGGTCACCCCTCCACTTT. It specifies CASSPGTEIFGSPLHF.

This chain uses TRBV7-9 with TRBJ2-2; D may be TRBD1 (6 bases). Germline V lookup: CDR1 SEHNR, CDR2 FQNEAQ (reference sequence). There are 16 residues in the CDR3. Trimming stripped 4 bases from V and 4 bases from J, with 16 bases between. DNA of the CDR3: TGTGCCAGCAGCTCTCAACCGGGACAAATCACCGGGGAGCTGTTTTTT. It translates to CASSSQPGQITGELFF.

This clonotype was recorded a few times. The rearrangement links TRBV20-1 to TRBJ2-1; 10 bases match TRBD2. The CDR3 consists of 16 residues. CDR1 DFQATT and CDR2 SNEGSKA come from the germline V gene (reference sequence). J gave up 5 bases and V 1 base, and 8 bases lay outside the gene matches. The DNA of the CDR3 is TGCAGTGCTAGAGCCACTAGCGGGGCGAGAGACAATGAGCAGTTCTTC. Its translation: CSARATSGARDNEQFF.

V usage is TRBV2 and J usage is TRBJ2-7; tentatively, D is TRBD1 (6 bases). The V gene lost 2 bases and the J gene lost 3 bases, with 17 bases spanning the gap. CDR1 and CDR2 (germline): SNHLY, FYNNEI. CDR3 length equals 16 residues. The chain's CDR3 is CASSEFQGMVHYEQYF. In DNA form, the CDR3 reads TGTGCCAGCAGTGAATTTCAGGGGATGGTTCACTACGAGCAGTACTTC.

The table lists this clonotype with many counts. CDR3 bases: TGTGCCAGCCGAGCAAAAATGTTGTACCAAGAGACCCAGTACTTC. Encoded protein: CASRAKMLYQETQYF. This chain joins TRBV12-3 or TRBV12-4 and TRBJ2-5; no definite D call. This CDR3 is built from 15 residues. Trimming pared 8 bases from V and 0 bases from J, leaving 16 bases between.

This clonotype was detected only a few times. The rearrangement joins TRBV7-9 to TRBJ2-1; TRBD1 or TRBD2 may be the D gene (8 bases each). This CDR3 has 16 amino acids. V was clipped by 5 bases and J by 2 bases, with 16 bases between them. Germline V lookup: CDR1 SEHNR, CDR2 FQNEAQ (reference sequence). CDR3 loop: CASSVVAGQAYNEQFF. The CDR3 DNA reads as TGTGCCAGCAGCGTAGTAGCGGGACAGGCCTACAATGAGCAGTTCTTC.

In regard to this clonotype: The limits of the CDR3 on the DNA are not certain, so only TCRdb's listed CDR3 is given. V is TRBV15 and J is TRBJ2-2; no check of the table's D call, TRBD1, against the DNA was made. CDR1 and CDR2 (germline): LNHNV, YYDKDF (reference sequence). The CDR3 contains 15 residues when both ends are counted. CDR3 sequence reads: CATSKKGQAPGSCFF.

The rearrangement uses TRBV9 and TRBJ2-1; 10 bases agree with TRBD2. Germline V lookup: CDR1 SGDLS, CDR2 YYNGEE. The CDR3 contains 16 residues. The junction had 11 bases not matched to a gene; V was cut back by 3 bases and J by 8 bases. The CDR3, as DNA: TGTGCCAGCAGCGCCATAGCGGGGGGTATTTTGGATGAGCAGTTCTTC. This sequence encodes CASSAIAGGILDEQFF.

This clonotype was detected only a few times. The chain links TRBV4-1 to TRBJ2-7; D possibly corresponds to TRBD1 (5 bases). The germline CDR1 and CDR2 sequences are MGHRA and YSYEKL. V lost 0 bases, J lost 6 bases, and 9 bases lay in between. The CDR3 runs 13 residues. The CDR3, as DNA: TGCGCCAGCAGCCAAGATCCAGGGTTCGAGCAGTACTTC. The encoded protein is CASSQDPGFEQYF.

The chain has TRBV7-9 and TRBJ2-3; maybe TRBD2 (5 bases). CDR3 size: 13 residues. Germline assignment: CDR1 SEHNR and CDR2 FQNEAQ (reference sequence). The germline V and J ends were trimmed by 8 bases and 0 bases, with 9 bases remaining between them. CDR3 sequence (DNA): TGTGCCAGCCGCCGGACTAGCACAGATACGCAGTATTTT. It codes for CASRRTSTDTQYF. The entire variable domain, with the rest obtained from reference TRBV7-9 and TRBJ2-3, is as follows: DTGVSQNPRHKITKRGQNVTFRCDPISEHNRLYWYRQTLGQGPEFLTYFQNEAQLEKSRLLSDRFSAERPKGSFSTLEIQRTEQGDSAMYLCASRRTSTDTQYFGPGTRLTVL.

The genes are TRBV6-1 and TRBJ1-4; 8 bases align to TRBD1. CDR3 length: 14 residues. CDR1 and CDR2 (germline): MNHNS, SASEGT. V lost 6 bases and J lost 11; bases outside the gene matches: 11. CDR3 bases: TGTGCCAGCAGACAGGACAGGGCGGTCGATAAACTGTTTTTT. Translated, it gives CASRQDRAVDKLFF.

This clonotype came up a few times. The V gene is TRBV28, the J gene TRBJ2-7; D remains ambiguous. The V end was cut by 3 bases, the J end by 3 bases, with 24 bases between. The CDR3 contains 18 residues. Germline CDR1 is MDHEN and CDR2 is SYDVKM. In DNA, the CDR3 is TGTGCCAGCAGTTTCGTGGGTGACACTGTCCATCCCCTCTACGAGCAGTACTTC. Translating it yields CASSFVGDTVHPLYEQYF.

The rearrangement links TRBV20-1 to TRBJ2-3; a weak D match, TRBD1 (6 bases). V was shortened by 0 bases and J by 0 bases, with 10 bases between the two germline ends. CDR1 and CDR2 from the germline V gene are DFQATT and SNEGSKA (reference sequence). CDR3 length: 15 residues. The CDR3 here is CSARDADSSTDTQYF. DNA of the CDR3: TGCAGTGCTAGAGATGCGGACAGTAGCACAGATACGCAGTATTTT.

This clonotype has just a few counts. This chain links TRBV12-3 or TRBV12-4 with TRBJ1-1; D gene unclear. V was pared by 5 bases and J by 8 bases, with 9 bases between. The CDR3 extends over 11 amino acids. The CDR3 sequence is CASSVGAEAFF. The CDR3 DNA sequence: TGTGCCAGCAGTGTCGGCGCCGAAGCTTTCTTT.